The sequence of this TCR beta chain was determined in a study of blood T cell repertoires in COVID-19. Study background: Samples came from the United States, Italy and Spain, spanning acute and convalescent COVID-19. PBMCs, B-cell-depleted T cells, or T cells provided the cDNA or gDNA that made up the material.

Under the authors' procedure: Reference gene primer amplification gave nucleated cell count estimates. Assay used: immunoSEQ multiplex PCR; TCRdb lists only in-frame clones, some missing. Clone size and the V and J calls come from that table; the DNA yielded D and trimming. This table has roughly 47,000 clones, 70% to 90% appearing once. The TCR comes from a man in his 70s with active COVID-19. The sample comprised peripheral blood.

CDR3 loop: CASSLGADTQYF. The CDR3, as DNA: TGTGCCAGCAGCTTAGGCGCAGATACGCAGTATTTT. This chain links TRBV7-8 with TRBJ2-3; unclear D gene. CDR3 length equals 12 residues. Trimming pared 1 base from V and 4 bases from J, leaving 3 bases between. Germline V gene lookup returns CDR1 SGHVS and CDR2 FQNEAQ.